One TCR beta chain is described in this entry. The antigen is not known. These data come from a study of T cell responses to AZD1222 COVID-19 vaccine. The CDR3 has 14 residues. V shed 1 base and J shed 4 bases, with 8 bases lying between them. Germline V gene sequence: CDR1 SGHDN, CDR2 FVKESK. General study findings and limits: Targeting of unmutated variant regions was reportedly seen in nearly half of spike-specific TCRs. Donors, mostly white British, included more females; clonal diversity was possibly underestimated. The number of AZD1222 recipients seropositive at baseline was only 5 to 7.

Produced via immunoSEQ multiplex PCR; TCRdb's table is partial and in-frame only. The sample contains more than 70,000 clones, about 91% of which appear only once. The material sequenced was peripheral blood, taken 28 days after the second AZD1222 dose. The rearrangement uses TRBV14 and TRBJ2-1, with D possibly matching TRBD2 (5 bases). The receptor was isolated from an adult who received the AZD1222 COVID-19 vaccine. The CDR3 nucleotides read TGTGCCAGCAGCCAAGCCGGACTTTACAATGAGCAGTTCTTC. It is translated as CASSQAGLYNEQFF.